The 9 T cell receptor beta chains below all came from one sample that was sequenced in a study of OX40 agonist ivuxolimab in advanced cancers. Here immunoSEQ multiplex PCR was the method, and the copy in TCRdb shows in-frame clones only, minus some. The table records about 79,000 clones, approximately 85% of them present only once. The material was CD4+ or CD8+ T cells sorted from blood, obtained in a trial of the OX40 agonist ivuxolimab. Every receptor here comes from an adult with an advanced solid tumor such as melanoma, head and neck, liver or kidney cancer.

The rearrangement uses TRBV27 and TRBJ1-1, with D possibly TRBD1 on 6 matching bases. Trimming removed 7 bases at V and 0 bases at J, with 24 bases between. The CDR3 consists of 18 residues. Germline V lookup: CDR1 MNHEY, CDR2 SMNVEV (reference sequence). The CDR3 reads CASTKRGGRFFMNTEAFF. The CDR3 bases are TGTGCCAGCACGAAAAGGGGGGGCCGATTCTTTATGAACACTGAAGCTTTCTTT.

The DNA of the CDR3 is TGTGCCAGCAGCTCCCGATTCGACCGTAATGAGCAGTTCTTC. It translates to CASSSRFDRNEQFF. This chain joins TRBV7-9 and TRBJ2-1; unclear D gene. The CDR3 has 14 residues. Germline CDR1 and CDR2: SEHNR and FQNEAQ (reference sequence). Deletions cut 4 bases from V and 7 bases from J, with 14 bases between.

The chain is built from TRBV5-6 and TRBJ2-7; 12 bases match TRBD1. Germline loops: CDR1 SGHDT, CDR2 YYEEEE. Germline trimming cut 2 bases from V and 4 bases from J; bases unmatched to any gene: 7. This CDR3 region has 16 residues. CDR3 coding DNA: TGTGCCAGCAGCTTTGGGACAGGGGGCGTGGGGTACGAGCAGTACTTC. This gives the protein CASSFGTGGVGYEQYF.

This rearrangement joins TRBV13 to TRBJ2-5, with D perhaps TRBD1 or TRBD2 (6 bases each). CDR3 length equals 13 residues. The germline V gene has CDR1 PRHDT and CDR2 FYEKMQ (reference sequence). The germline V and J ends were trimmed by 6 bases and 4 bases, with 12 bases remaining between them. In DNA form, the CDR3 reads TGTGCCAGCAGTTGGGGGGCCGTAGAGACCCAGTACTTC. Amino acids: CASSWGAVETQYF.

Notes on this clone: Within the sample, other DNA sequences also encode this same CDR3. J is TRBJ1-2 and V is TRBV7-8; D gene ambiguous. Between the trimmed V and J ends, which lost 7 bases and 4 bases, there was a span of 13 bases. Looked up from germline, CDR1 is SGHVS and CDR2 is FQNEAQ. This CDR3 spans 13 amino acids. DNA for the CDR3: TGTGCCAGCACCCTCGAGGTGGGCTATGGCTACACCTTC. It translates to CASTLEVGYGYTF. The variable domain in full, with the rest retrieved from reference TRBV7-8 and TRBJ1-2, is GAGVSQSPRYKVAKRGQDVALRCDPISGHVSLFWYQQALGQGPEFLTYFQNEAQLDKSGLPSDRFFAERPEGSVSTLKIQRTQQEDSAVYLCASTLEVGYGYTFGSGTRLTVV.

In this sample, this clone turned up a few times. V and J are TRBV9 and TRBJ2-7; D is perhaps TRBD1 (6 bases). Germline CDR1 reads SGDLS; CDR2 reads YYNGEE. V dropped 0 bases and J dropped 6 bases, with 10 bases sitting between them. The CDR3 totals 13 residues. This CDR3 reads CASSVDEGGEQYF. CDR3 DNA: TGTGCCAGCAGCGTAGATGAAGGGGGCGAGCAGTACTTC.

This clone was seen once. The V call is TRBV28, the J call TRBJ2-7; tentatively, D is TRBD2 (5 bases). V lost 6 bases, J lost 3 bases, and 18 bases lay in between. This CDR3 has 15 amino acids. Germline V gene data show CDR1 as MDHEN and CDR2 as SYDVKM. The CDR3 spells CASRIGEGFSYEQYF. In nucleotides, the CDR3 is TGTGCCAGCAGGATCGGGGAAGGGTTTAGCTACGAGCAGTACTTC.

This rearrangement joins TRBV10-3 to TRBJ2-2; 8 positions agree with TRBD1. This CDR3 has 15 amino acids. Germline V lookup: CDR1 ENHRY, CDR2 SYGVKD. The V gene end was trimmed by 6 bases and the J gene end by 4 bases; junction bases not matched to a gene: 7. In nucleotides, the CDR3 is TGTGCCATCAGCCTGGGACAGGACCCCACCGGGGAGCTGTTTTTT. Residues: CAISLGQDPTGELFF.

The gene calls are TRBV19 and TRBJ1-5; D is unclear. V shed 5 bases and J shed 6 bases, with 11 bases lying between them. Germline-derived CDR1 and CDR2 are LNHDA and SQIVND (reference sequence). The CDR3 runs to 13 residues. The CDR3 here is CASSEVGVQPQHF. The CDR3 nucleotides are TGTGCCAGTAGTGAGGTGGGTGTTCAGCCCCAGCATTTT. Filled out from reference TRBV19 and TRBJ1-5, the complete variable domain reads DGGITQSPKYLFRKEGQNVTLSCEQNLNHDAMYWYRQDPGQGLRLIYYSQIVNDFQKGDIAEGYSVSREKKESFPLTVTSAQKNPTAFYLCASSEVGVQPQHFGDGTRLSIL.